A single sample is the source of the 26 T cell receptor beta chains below, sequenced in a study of cytomegalovirus exposure and HLA in healthy donors. PCR used 60 Vbeta primers and 13 Jbeta primers. Some clones are missing from TCRdb's copy, which holds only in-frame ones; the method was immunoSEQ multiplex PCR. The repertoire has roughly 180,000 clones, 70% to 90% of them found once; the top ten carry approximately 0.8%. Sequencing was performed on PBMCs. The receptors were gathered from a woman younger than 30 in good health and CMV-seronegative.

As DNA, the CDR3 is TGTGCCAGCAGCTTAGTTAGCGGGGGAACCTACGAGCAGTACTTC. This encodes CASSLVSGGTYEQYF. V gene TRBV7-2 combines with J gene TRBJ2-7; 9 nucleotides match TRBD2. The CDR3 has 15 amino acids. Per germline, CDR1 SGHTA and CDR2 FQGNSA. The ends lost 1 base at V and 2 bases at J; junction bases unmatched: 3. Based on the CDR3 plus reference TRBV7-2 and TRBJ2-7, the full variable domain is GAGVSQSPSNKVTEKGKDVELRCDPISGHTALYWYRQSLGQGLEFLIYFQGNSAPDKSGLPSDRFSAERTGGSVSTLTIQRTQQEDSAVYLCASSLVSGGTYEQYFGPGTRLTVT.

This rearrangement joins TRBV7-2 to TRBJ2-1, with D unresolved. Germline values: CDR1 SGHTA, CDR2 FQGNSA. The CDR3 is made up of 13 amino acids. Trimming removed 4 bases at V and 2 bases at J, with 6 bases between. This CDR3 reads CASSYTTYNEQFF. DNA for the CDR3: TGTGCCAGCAGCTATACAACCTACAATGAGCAGTTCTTC.

V is TRBV4-1 and J is TRBJ2-5; tentatively, D is TRBD2 (5 bases). V was pared by 9 bases and J by 0 bases, with 35 bases between. Germline V gives CDR1 MGHRA, CDR2 YSYEKL. This CDR3 is 21 amino acids long. The CDR3 DNA follows: TGCGCCAGGCTGGCGCTGACGGGCGGTGACGGCCAGCGGTCGTACCAAGAGACCCAGTACTTC. As protein: CARLALTGGDGQRSYQETQYF.

CDR3 region: CASSQAEGREQYF. In DNA, the CDR3 is TGTGCCAGCAGCCAAGCAGAGGGGAGGGAGCAGTACTTC. V gene TRBV4-2 combines with J gene TRBJ2-7, with a possible D match to TRBD2 (6 bases). V lost 1 base and J 7 bases, leaving 11 bases between the germline ends. The germline gives CDR1 LGHNA, CDR2 YNFKEQ. The CDR3 is 13 residues long.

This clone occurred once. V is TRBV27 and J is TRBJ2-7; 12 bases line up with TRBD1. V shed 7 bases and J 2 bases; nucleotides not matched to a gene: 15. The CDR3 runs to 18 residues. The V gene's germline CDR1 is MNHEY and CDR2 SMNVEV (reference sequence). For the CDR3, the DNA is TGTGCCAGCACCCCTAGGGGACAGGGGGCGCTTCGGACCTACGAGCAGTACTTC. It is translated as CASTPRGQGALRTYEQYF.

The rearrangement uses TRBV2 and TRBJ2-5; 12 positions match TRBD2. Gene TRBJ2-7 matches the end of the DNA better, so the J call may be wrong. Germline CDR1 and CDR2: SNHLY and FYNNEI. CDR3 length equals 16 residues. CDR3 protein: CASSGDRLAGATEQYF. In DNA, the CDR3 is TGTGCCAGCAGCGGGGACAGACTAGCGGGAGCAACCGAGCAGTACTTC.

The chain links TRBV5-1 to TRBJ2-1, with 14 bases fitting TRBD2. V shed 0 bases, J shed 7 bases, and the junction held 12 bases outside the gene matches. The germline CDR1 and CDR2 sequences are SGHRS and YFSETQ. The CDR3 has 19 residues. CDR3 in DNA: TGCGCCAGCAGCTTGGTAGGGACTAGCGGGAGTTTTTTTACGAATGAGCAGTTCTTC. Its protein product is CASSLVGTSGSFFTNEQFF.

This sequence joins TRBV28 and TRBJ1-6; weak D call: TRBD1 (5 bases). This CDR3 is built from 14 residues. Germline V gene lookup returns CDR1 MDHEN and CDR2 SYDVKM. With 4 bases removed from V and 7 bases from J, the gap between germline ends came to 11 bases. CDR3 loop: CASSYWGRNSPLHF. DNA for the CDR3: TGTGCCAGCAGTTATTGGGGGAGGAATTCACCCCTCCACTTT.

With regard to this clone: The germline gene is not matched at one end of the junction; a read error may be the cause. The genes are TRBV7-9 and TRBJ1-4, with 12 bases lining up with TRBD1. Germline V gene sequence: CDR1 SEHNR, CDR2 FQNEAQ (reference sequence). The CDR3 length is 19 residues. The CDR3 region has the DNA TGTTCCAGCAGCTTAGATGCCGGGACAGGGGGCAAGGGGGATGAAAAACTGTTTTTT. Translating it yields CSSSLDAGTGGKGDEKLFF.

The chain links TRBV10-3 to TRBJ2-7, with TRBD2 matching over 9 bases. CDR1 ENHRY and CDR2 SYGVKD come from the germline V gene. J lost 0 bases, V lost 6 bases, and 3 bases had no gene match. The CDR3 extends over 14 amino acids. CDR3 loop: CAIRDSGSSYEQYF. The CDR3 coding sequence is TGTGCCATCAGGGATAGCGGGAGCTCCTACGAGCAGTACTTC.

The chain is built from TRBV6-1 and TRBJ1-1, with TRBD1 matching over 10 bases. The CDR3 totals 15 residues. Per germline, CDR1 MNHNS and CDR2 SASEGT. Trimming took 0 bases from V and 5 from J; bases not matched to a gene: 3. DNA for the CDR3: TGTGCCAGCAGTGAAGCAGGACAGGGGGGGACTGAAGCTTTCTTT. Translated, it gives CASSEAGQGGTEAFF.

The chain has TRBV14 and TRBJ2-1, with 9 bases fitting TRBD2. Germline lookup yields CDR1 SGHDN and CDR2 FVKESK. V lost 5 bases and J lost 3; bases outside the gene matches: 8. The CDR3 contains 16 residues. The CDR3 DNA is TGTGCCAGCAGCGTAACTAGCGGGTTAAGCTACAATGAGCAGTTCTTC. Protein sequence: CASSVTSGLSYNEQFF.

This clone was seen a handful of times. The chain employs TRBV7-9 and TRBJ2-3; 11 nucleotides line up with TRBD1. The CDR3 runs 16 residues. Germline V gene sequence: CDR1 SEHNR, CDR2 FQNEAQ (reference sequence). The ends lost 5 bases at V and 1 base at J; junction bases unmatched: 5. CDR3 sequence (DNA): TGTGCCAGCAGCCCACCGGACAGGGGGCGCACAGATACGCAGTATTTT. Translating gives CASSPPDRGRTDTQYF. Full variable domain (remainder filled in from reference TRBV7-9 and TRBJ2-3): DTGVSQNPRHKITKRGQNVTFRCDPISEHNRLYWYRQTLGQGPEFLTYFQNEAQLEKSRLLSDRFSAERPKGSFSTLEIQRTEQGDSAMYLCASSPPDRGRTDTQYFGPGTRLTVL.

The chain couples TRBV6-5 to TRBJ2-7; no clear D gene. The CDR3 is made up of 15 amino acids. Germline lookup yields CDR1 MNHEY and CDR2 SVGAGI. V was clipped by 6 bases and J by 0 bases, with 15 bases between them. CDR3 coding DNA: TGTGCCAGCAGCAAAACTACGCCCAGCTCCTACGAGCAGTACTTC. Its translation is CASSKTTPSSYEQYF.

The chain has TRBV6-5 and TRBJ1-3; D is unclear. The CDR3 contains 16 residues. Germline lookup yields CDR1 MNHEY and CDR2 SVGAGI. Trimming left V 3 bases short and J 0 bases short, with 12 bases between. The CDR3 loop reads CASSYSRHFSGNTIYF. In DNA form, the CDR3 reads TGTGCCAGCAGTTATTCCCGACACTTCTCTGGAAACACCATATATTTT.

The chain links TRBV5-1 to TRBJ2-3, with 8 bases fitting TRBD1. This CDR3 has 14 residues. CDR1 and CDR2 from the germline V gene are SGHRS and YFSETQ. Trimming took 4 bases from V and 2 from J; bases not matched to a gene: 3. CDR3 region: CASSPGQVTDTQYF. The CDR3 DNA reads as TGCGCCAGCAGCCCGGGACAGGTCACAGATACGCAGTATTTT.

The gene calls are TRBV28 and TRBJ2-7, with 9 bases that match TRBD2. Germline V gene data show CDR1 as MDHEN and CDR2 as SYDVKM. V dropped 6 bases and J dropped 3; count of bases not matched to a gene: 3. CDR3 length equals 13 residues. The CDR3 here is CASRLAGNYEQYF. CDR3 DNA sequence: TGTGCCAGCAGGCTAGCGGGAAACTACGAGCAGTACTTC.

In nucleotides, the CDR3 is TGTGCCAGCTCACCCCGGGACTACCCCTACGAGCAGTACTTC. As protein: CASSPRDYPYEQYF. The chain combines TRBV18 with TRBJ2-7; 7 bases map to TRBD2. With 3 bases clipped from V and 2 bases from J, the junction kept 4 bases outside the gene matches. Germline V lookup: CDR1 KGHSH, CDR2 LQKENI. This CDR3 is built from 14 residues.

The V call is TRBV4-2, the J call TRBJ2-1; 7 nucleotides line up with TRBD2. J gave up 5 bases and V 10 bases, and 5 bases lay outside the gene matches. Germline CDR1 LGHNA, CDR2 YNFKEQ. The CDR3 has 12 amino acids. The CDR3, as DNA: TGTGCCACAGGACTAGTCCACAATGAGCAGTTCTTC. Encoded protein: CATGLVHNEQFF.

This clone showed up just a few times. The chain carries TRBV28 and TRBJ1-2; D gene unclear. Germline CDR1 is MDHEN and CDR2 is SYDVKM. The length of the CDR3 is 12 residues. The V and J ends lost 7 bases and 3 bases respectively, with 9 bases between them. CDR3 amino acids: CASTSPHYGYTF. CDR3 bases: TGTGCCAGCACATCCCCCCACTATGGCTACACCTTC.

Concerning this clone itself: A read error may account for a junction end that differs from germline. This sequence joins TRBV7-9 and TRBJ2-5; D ambiguous. Germline V gene sequence: CDR1 SEHNR, CDR2 FQNEAQ (reference sequence). The CDR3 contains 13 residues. The CDR3 loop is CASSLVHMETQYF. DNA of the CDR3: TGTGCTAGCAGCTTAGTACATATGGAGACCCAGTACTTC.

This clone was counted a few times. The chain employs TRBV6-1 and TRBJ2-7; 8 bases agree with TRBD1. The junction had 9 bases not matched to a gene; V was cut back by 8 bases and J by 3 bases. CDR1 is MNHNS and CDR2 is SASEGT in the germline V gene. The CDR3 length is 14 residues. The CDR3 spells CASRILTGDYEQYF. In nucleotides, the CDR3 is TGTGCCAGCCGAATTTTGACAGGGGACTACGAGCAGTACTTC.

The CDR3 DNA sequence: TGTGCCAGCAGCCAAGAGATTAGCGGGAACGAGCAGTACTTC. It encodes CASSQEISGNEQYF. The chain joins TRBV4-2 to TRBJ2-7; 8 bases match TRBD2. The CDR3 is 14 amino acids. V lost 0 bases to trimming and J lost 5 bases; unmatched junction nucleotides: 3. Germline loops: CDR1 LGHNA, CDR2 YNFKEQ.

This chain uses TRBV28 with TRBJ1-5, with TRBD1 matching 9 bases. Trimming cost V 7 bases and J 5 bases; bases outside gene matches: 3. CDR3 length: 13 amino acids. Germline V gene data show CDR1 as MDHEN and CDR2 as SYDVKM. The CDR3 loop reads CASIRDRDQPQHF. CDR3 nucleotide sequence: TGTGCCAGCATCAGGGACAGGGATCAGCCCCAGCATTTT. The whole variable domain, remainder taken from reference TRBV28 and TRBJ1-5, is DVKVTQSSRYLVKRTGEKVFLECVQDMDHENMFWYRQDPGLGLRLIYFSYDVKMKEKGDIPEGYSVSREKKERFSLILESASTNQTSMYLCASIRDRDQPQHFGDGTRLSIL.

V is TRBV14 and J is TRBJ2-5; TRBD1 agrees at 8 bases. The CDR3 runs 18 residues. The V and J ends lost 1 base and 4 bases, in that order; junction bases with no gene match: 14. Germline V gives CDR1 SGHDN, CDR2 FVKESK. CDR3 sequence: CASSQGSATGVFGETQYF. The CDR3 nucleotides read TGTGCCAGCAGCCAAGGAAGTGCGACAGGGGTCTTTGGAGAGACCCAGTACTTC.

This chain joins TRBV5-1 and TRBJ2-1; TRBD1 agrees at 7 bases. V gave up 4 bases and J gave up 4 bases; unmatched junction bases: 5. Germline V gene sequence: CDR1 SGHRS, CDR2 YFSETQ. The CDR3 extends over 14 amino acids. The CDR3 sequence: CASSIRTGYNEQFF. For the CDR3, the DNA is TGCGCCAGCAGCATCCGGACAGGTTACAATGAGCAGTTCTTC.